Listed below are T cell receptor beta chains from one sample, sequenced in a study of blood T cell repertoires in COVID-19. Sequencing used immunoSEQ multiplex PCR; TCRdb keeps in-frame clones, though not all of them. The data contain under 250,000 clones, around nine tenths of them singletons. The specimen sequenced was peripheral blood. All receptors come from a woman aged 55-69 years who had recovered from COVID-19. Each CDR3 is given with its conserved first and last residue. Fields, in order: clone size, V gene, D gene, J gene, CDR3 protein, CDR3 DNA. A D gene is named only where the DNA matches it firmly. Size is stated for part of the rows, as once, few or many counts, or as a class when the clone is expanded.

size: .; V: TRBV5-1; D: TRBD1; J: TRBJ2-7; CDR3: CASSSRTGKTYEQYF; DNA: TGCGCCAGCAGCTCCCGGACAGGGAAAACCTACGAGCAGTACTTC
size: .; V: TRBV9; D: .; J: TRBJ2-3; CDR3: CASSLRGDTQYF; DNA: TGTGCCAGCAGCCTAAGGGGTGATACGCAGTATTTT
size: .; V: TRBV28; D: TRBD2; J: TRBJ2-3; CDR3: CASSLISSGADTQYF; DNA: TGTGCCAGCAGTTTAATATCTAGCGGGGCAGATACGCAGTATTTT
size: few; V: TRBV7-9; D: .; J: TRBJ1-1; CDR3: CASSLEQRNTEAFF; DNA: TGTGCCAGCAGCTTAGAACAGAGGAACACTGAAGCTTTCTTT
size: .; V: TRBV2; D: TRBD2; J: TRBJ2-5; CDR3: CASSEEASGFYLETQYF; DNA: TGTGCCAGCAGTGAAGAGGCTAGCGGATTTTATCTAGAGACCCAGTACTTC
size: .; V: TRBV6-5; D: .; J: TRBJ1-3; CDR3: CASITLWSSGNTIYF; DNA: TGTGCCAGCATCACCCTATGGAGCTCTGGAAACACCATATATTTT
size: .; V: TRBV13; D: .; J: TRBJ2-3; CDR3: CASSPLTTGTTGTDTQYF; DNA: TGTGCCAGCAGCCCATTAACGACCGGGACAACTGGCACAGATACGCAGTATTTT
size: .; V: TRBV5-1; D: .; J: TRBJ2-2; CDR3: CASSLRGDHTGELFF; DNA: TGCGCCAGCAGCTTGCGCGGGGACCACACCGGGGAGCTGTTTTTT
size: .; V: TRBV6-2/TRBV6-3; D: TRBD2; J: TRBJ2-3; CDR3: CASSYGSGGSTDTQYF; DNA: TGTGCCAGCAGTTACGGTAGCGGGGGCTCCACAGATACGCAGTATTTT
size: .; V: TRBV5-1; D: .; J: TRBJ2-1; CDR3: CASSLAAGFNEQFF; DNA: TGCGCCAGCAGCTTGGCCGCAGGGTTCAATGAGCAGTTCTTC
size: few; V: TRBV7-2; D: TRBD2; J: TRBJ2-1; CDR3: CASSLRRRGERKVNEQFF; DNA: TGTGCCAGCAGCCTTAGGAGGCGGGGGGAAAGGAAGGTCAATGAGCAGTTCTTC
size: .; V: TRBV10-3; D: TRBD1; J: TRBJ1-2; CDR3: CAIEGAYGYTF; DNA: TGTGCCATCGAGGGGGCATACGGCTACACCTTC
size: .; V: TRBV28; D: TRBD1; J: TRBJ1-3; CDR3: CASSYGVRGPGNTIYF; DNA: TGTGCCAGCAGCTACGGAGTCAGGGGGCCTGGAAACACCATATATTTT
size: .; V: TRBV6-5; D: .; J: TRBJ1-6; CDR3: CASSSHGGPKSPLHF; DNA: TGTGCCAGCAGCTCTCACGGGGGGCCGAAATCACCCCTCCACTTT
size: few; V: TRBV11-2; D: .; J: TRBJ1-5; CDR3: CASSLLNQPQHF; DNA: TGTGCCAGCAGCTTACTGAATCAGCCCCAGCATTTT
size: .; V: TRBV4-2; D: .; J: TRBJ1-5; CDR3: CASSREQGSNQPQHF; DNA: TGTGCCAGCAGCCGAGAACAGGGTTCCAATCAGCCCCAGCATTTT
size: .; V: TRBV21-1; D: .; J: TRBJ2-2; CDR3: CASSKGDSPYTGELFF; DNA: TGTGCCAGCAGCAAAGGCGACAGCCCTTACACCGGGGAGCTGTTTTTT
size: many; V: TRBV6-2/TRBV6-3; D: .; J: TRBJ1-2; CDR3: CASSSHEEYGYTF; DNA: TGTGCCAGCAGTTCCCACGAGGAGTATGGCTACACCTTC
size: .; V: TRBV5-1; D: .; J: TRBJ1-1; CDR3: CASRRGLNTEAFF; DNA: TGCGCCAGCAGGCGGGGTTTGAACACTGAAGCTTTCTTT
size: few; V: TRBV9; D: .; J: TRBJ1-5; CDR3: CASSRGGDGRQNQPQHF; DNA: TGTGCCAGCAGTCGCGGGGGGGACGGAAGACAGAATCAGCCCCAGCATTTT
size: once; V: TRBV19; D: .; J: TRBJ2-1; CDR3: CASSISGSYNEQFF; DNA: TGTGCCAGTAGTATTTCGGGGTCCTACAATGAGCAGTTCTTC
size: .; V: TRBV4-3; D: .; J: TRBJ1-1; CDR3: CASRLLPGENTEAFF; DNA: TGCGCCAGCAGGCTATTACCAGGGGAGAACACTGAAGCTTTCTTT
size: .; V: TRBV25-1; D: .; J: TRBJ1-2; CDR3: CASSEQGYAYGYTF; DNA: TGTGCCAGCAGTGAACAGGGGTATGCCTATGGCTACACCTTC
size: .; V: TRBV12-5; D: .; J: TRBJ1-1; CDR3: CASAPQENTEAFF; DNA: TGTGCTAGTGCCCCCCAGGAGAACACTGAAGCTTTCTTT
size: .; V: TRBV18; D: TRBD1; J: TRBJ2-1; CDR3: CASGPNRGLGNEQFF; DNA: TGTGCCAGCGGACCCAACAGGGGTCTGGGCAATGAGCAGTTCTTC
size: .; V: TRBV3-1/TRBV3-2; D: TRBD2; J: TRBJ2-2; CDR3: CASSRPSGGAVHTGELFF; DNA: TGTGCCAGCAGCCGGCCTAGCGGGGGGGCAGTGCACACCGGGGAGCTGTTTTTT
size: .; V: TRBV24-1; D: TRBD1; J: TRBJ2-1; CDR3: CATSARDRGSEQFF; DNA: TGTGCCACCAGTGCACGGGACAGGGGATCTGAGCAGTTCTTC
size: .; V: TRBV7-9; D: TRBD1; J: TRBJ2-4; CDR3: CASSLGQGNIQYF; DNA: TGTGCCAGCAGCTTAGGACAGGGGAACATTCAGTACTTC
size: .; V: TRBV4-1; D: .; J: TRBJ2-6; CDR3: CASSLGHSGANVLTF; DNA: TGCGCCAGCAGCCTCGGACACTCTGGGGCCAACGTCCTGACTTTC
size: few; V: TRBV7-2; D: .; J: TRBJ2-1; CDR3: CASSLGIWGGAHEQFF; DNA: TGTGCCAGCAGCTTAGGAATTTGGGGGGGGGCCCATGAGCAGTTCTTC
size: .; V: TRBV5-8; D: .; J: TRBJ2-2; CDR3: CASSYLLGPGSPGELFF; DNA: TGTGCCAGCAGTTACCTACTGGGCCCCGGTTCCCCCGGGGAGCTGTTTTTT
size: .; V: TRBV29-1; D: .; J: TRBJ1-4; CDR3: CSVEGYKGGEKLFF; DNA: TGCAGCGTTGAAGGGTATAAGGGAGGGGAAAAACTGTTTTTT
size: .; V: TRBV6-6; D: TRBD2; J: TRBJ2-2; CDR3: CASTGLAGNTGELFF; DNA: TGTGCCAGCACGGGACTAGCGGGGAACACCGGGGAGCTGTTTTTT
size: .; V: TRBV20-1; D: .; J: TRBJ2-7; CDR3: CSTGSALEQYF; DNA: TGCAGTACGGGTTCGGCTCTCGAGCAGTACTTC
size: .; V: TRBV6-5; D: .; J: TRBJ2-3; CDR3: CASSFRQASTDTQYF; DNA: TGTGCCAGCAGTTTCCGACAGGCGAGCACAGATACGCAGTATTTT
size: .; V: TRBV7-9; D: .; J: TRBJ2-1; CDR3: CASKLNHNEQFF; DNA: TGTGCCAGCAAATTAAATCACAATGAGCAGTTCTTC
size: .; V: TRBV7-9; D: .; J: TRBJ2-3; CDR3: CASSFAGWDTQYF; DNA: TGTGCCAGCAGCTTCGCGGGGTGGGATACGCAGTATTTT
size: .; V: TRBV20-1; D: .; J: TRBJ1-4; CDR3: CSASVRTLATNEKLFF; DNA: TGCAGTGCTAGTGTTAGGACACTTGCAACTAATGAAAAACTGTTTTTT
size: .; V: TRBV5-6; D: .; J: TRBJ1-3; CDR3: CAGGSISGNTIYF; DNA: TGTGCCGGGGGCAGCATCTCTGGAAACACCATATATTTT
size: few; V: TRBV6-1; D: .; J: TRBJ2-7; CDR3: CASSEGGSYEQYF; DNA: TGTGCCAGCAGCGAAGGAGGCTCCTACGAGCAGTACTTC
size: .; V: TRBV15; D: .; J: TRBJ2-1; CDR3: CATSPHKGRNNEQFF; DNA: TGTGCCACCAGCCCCCATAAGGGGCGTAACAATGAGCAGTTCTTC
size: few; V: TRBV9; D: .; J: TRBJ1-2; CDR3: CASSMLGLGGYTF; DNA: TGTGCCAGCAGCATGCTCGGCCTCGGGGGCTACACCTTC
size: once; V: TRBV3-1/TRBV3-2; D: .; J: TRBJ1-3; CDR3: CASSQFILSGNTIYF; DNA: TGTGCCAGCAGCCAATTTATACTCTCTGGAAACACCATATATTTT
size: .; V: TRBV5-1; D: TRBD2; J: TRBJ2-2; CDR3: CASRSTGTSGAGELFF; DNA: TGCGCCAGCAGGTCTACCGGGACTAGCGGGGCCGGGGAGCTGTTTTTT
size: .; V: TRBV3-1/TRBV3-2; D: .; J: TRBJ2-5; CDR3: CASRLEGGKETQYF; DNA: TGTGCCAGCAGACTAGAAGGGGGAAAGGAGACCCAGTACTTC
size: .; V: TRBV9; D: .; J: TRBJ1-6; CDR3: CASSATGYNSPLHF; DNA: TGTGCCAGCAGCGCGACGGGCTATAATTCACCCCTCCACTTT
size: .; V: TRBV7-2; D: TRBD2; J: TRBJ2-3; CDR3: CASRGTSGGDTQYF; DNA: TGTGCCAGCAGGGGAACTAGCGGGGGGGATACGCAGTATTTT
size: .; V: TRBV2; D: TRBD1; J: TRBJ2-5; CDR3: CASRRSTAKGADKETQYF; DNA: TGTGCCAGCAGAAGAAGCACCGCTAAGGGGGCGGACAAGGAGACCCAGTACTTC
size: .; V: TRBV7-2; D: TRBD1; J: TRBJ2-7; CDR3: CASSQRQGKYEQYF; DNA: TGTGCCAGCAGCCAGAGACAGGGGAAGTACGAGCAGTACTTC
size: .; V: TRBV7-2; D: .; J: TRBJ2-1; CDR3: CASSSSSYNEQFF; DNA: TGTGCCAGCAGCTCCTCTAGCTACAATGAGCAGTTCTTC
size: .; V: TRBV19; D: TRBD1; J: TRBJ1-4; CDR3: CASSQQGANEKLFF; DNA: TGTGCCAGTAGTCAACAGGGGGCTAATGAAAAACTGTTTTTT